Following are 8 T cell receptor beta chains from one sample sequenced in a study of blood T cell repertoires in COVID-19. The data were produced by immunoSEQ multiplex PCR, yet TCRdb's version contains in-frame clones alone and is incomplete. The sample carries over 70,000 clones, 65% to 80% recorded once. Sequenced material: peripheral blood. These receptor sequences come from a woman of 80 years or more with active or convalescent COVID-19.

This clone was found once. The rearrangement joins TRBV30 to TRBJ2-7, with a weak D call TRBD2 (5 bases). The germline V gene has CDR1 GTSNPN and CDR2 SVGIG (reference sequence). This CDR3 has 14 residues. Trimming removed 0 bases from V and 9 bases from J, with 18 bases in between. The CDR3 region is CAWSVLRQSGGQYF. CDR3 nucleotide sequence: TGTGCCTGGAGTGTACTTCGGCAGAGCGGAGGGCAGTACTTC.

The chain links TRBV7-9 to TRBJ2-3, with D maybe TRBD2 (6 bases). This CDR3 spans 16 amino acids. Looked up from germline, CDR1 is SEHNR and CDR2 is FQNEAQ (reference sequence). The V gene lost 5 bases and the J gene lost 7 bases, with 22 bases spanning the gap. The CDR3 DNA reads TGTGCCAGCAGCCGAGTGCTTGGAGGGAAAGCCTATACGCAGTATTTT. Translation: CASSRVLGGKAYTQYF.

The CDR3 loop reads CASSLFGFDGYTF. The CDR3 DNA sequence: TGTGCCAGCAGCTTGTTCGGGTTTGATGGCTACACCTTC. The chain employs TRBV5-6 and TRBJ1-2; D remains unclear. Germline lookup yields CDR1 SGHDT and CDR2 YYEEEE. V lost 1 base and J lost 6, with 10 bases in between. CDR3 length equals 13 residues.

The chain joins TRBV4-3 to TRBJ2-3; the match to TRBD2 covers 12 bases. Trimming at V came to 1 base and at J to 6 bases, leaving 5 bases not matched to a gene. The CDR3 extends over 16 amino acids. Germline CDR1 LGHNA, CDR2 YSLEER. The CDR3 loop is CASSQGLAGGVDTQYF. CDR3 bases: TGCGCCAGCAGCCAAGGTCTAGCGGGGGGGGTGGATACGCAGTATTTT.

The chain links TRBV18 to TRBJ1-2; possibly TRBD1 for D (5 bases). Germline CDR1 KGHSH, CDR2 LQKENI. V was trimmed by 3 bases and J by 4 bases, leaving 15 bases between them. This CDR3 has 15 residues. The CDR3: CASSPDGALGYGYTF. The CDR3 DNA reads TGTGCCAGCTCACCCGATGGGGCATTGGGCTATGGCTACACCTTC. The complete variable domain, with remaining parts taken from reference TRBV18 and TRBJ1-2, reads NAGVMQNPRHLVRRRGQEARLRCSPMKGHSHVYWYRQLPEEGLKFMVYLQKENIIDESGMPKERFSAEFPKEGPSILRIQQVVRGDSAAYFCASSPDGALGYGYTFGSGTRLTVV.

The rearrangement uses TRBV6-2 or TRBV6-3 and TRBJ1-2, with 7 bases identical to TRBD1. The length of the CDR3 is 14 residues. The germline gives CDR1 MNHEY, CDR2 SVGEGT. The V and J ends lost 2 bases and 4 bases, in that order; junction bases with no gene match: 4. CDR3 protein: CASSYPGTVYGYTF. The CDR3 nucleotides read TGTGCCAGCAGTTACCCGGGGACAGTCTATGGCTACACCTTC.

The V call is TRBV6-6, the J call TRBJ1-5; possibly TRBD1 for D (5 bases). Germline V gives CDR1 MNHNY, CDR2 SVGAGI (reference sequence). The CDR3 is 15 amino acids. V was cut by 0 bases and J by 5 bases, with 11 bases left in between. CDR3 amino acids: CASSYSQGGDQPQHF. Here the CDR3 DNA reads TGTGCCAGCAGTTACTCGCAGGGTGGAGATCAGCCCCAGCATTTT.

This clone occurred once. J is TRBJ2-3 and V is TRBV3-1 (or the pseudogene TRBV3-2); tentatively, D is TRBD2 (6 bases). The CDR3 has 16 residues. The germline gives CDR1 LGHDT, CDR2 YNNKEL (reference sequence). The V and J ends lost 2 bases and 3 bases respectively, with 15 bases between them. CDR3 DNA: TGTGCCAGCAGCCAAAAAGGAGGGCTTTTGACAGATACGCAGTATTTT. Translation: CASSQKGGLLTDTQYF.